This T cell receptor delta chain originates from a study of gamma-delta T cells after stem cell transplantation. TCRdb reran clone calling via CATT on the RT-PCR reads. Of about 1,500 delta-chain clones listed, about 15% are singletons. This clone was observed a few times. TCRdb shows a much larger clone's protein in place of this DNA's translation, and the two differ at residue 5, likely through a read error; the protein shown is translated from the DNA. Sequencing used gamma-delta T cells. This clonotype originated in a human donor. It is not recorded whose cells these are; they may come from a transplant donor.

The CDR3 bases are TGTGCTCTTGGGAAACTTAGAGTCCGTTCACTGGGGGATAAGGTCTTAGTGGGCACCGATAAACTCATCTTT. Translated, it gives CALGKLRVRSLGDKVLVGTDKLIF. This chain uses TRDV1 with TRDJ1; 11 bases align to TRDD3. CDR3 length: 24 amino acids. Germline-derived CDR1 and CDR2 are TSWWSYY and QGS.